What follows are 24 T cell receptor beta chains derived from one specimen sequenced in a study of molecular identifiers for immune sequencing clone quantification. Each CDR3 protein gets one entry after TCRdb re-called the PCR reads with MiXCR. The table includes some 100,000 distinct CDR3 sequences, roughly 38% detected once. The sequenced sample consisted of naive CD8+ T cells from blood, with Jurkat cell RNA spiked in. The subset is: FACS-sorted CD8+CD4-CCR7+CD45RA+ naive T cells. The receptors were gathered from a human donor in good health. Some libraries in this study had Jurkat cell RNA spiked in.

The gene calls are TRBV4-1 and TRBJ2-7, with 9 bases identical to TRBD1. The CDR3 spans 15 residues. Germline CDR1 is MGHRA and CDR2 is YSYEKL. The trim removed 3 bases at V and 0 bases at J, leaving 3 bases unmatched. The CDR3, as DNA: TGCGCCAGCAGCCAGGGACAGGGCGACTCCTACGAGCAGTACTTC. This sequence encodes CASSQGQGDSYEQYF.

The gene calls are TRBV25-1 and TRBJ2-7, with TRBD1 as a possible D gene (6 bases). V lost 3 bases and J lost 4, with 13 bases in between. There are 14 residues in the CDR3. Germline values: CDR1 MGHDK, CDR2 SYGVNS. Here the CDR3 DNA reads TGTGCCAGCAGTGATGGGGCAGGGGCTTACGAGCAGTACTTC. Its translation is CASSDGAGAYEQYF.

The chain joins TRBV19 to TRBJ2-5, with TRBD2 identical over 9 bases. There are 17 residues in the CDR3. In germline, CDR1 is LNHDA, CDR2 SQIVND (reference sequence). After removal of 7 bases from V and 5 bases from J, the junction contained 17 bases not matched to a gene. In DNA, the CDR3 is TGTGCCAGTAAGGACTCAGGGGGGACTAGCTCCGCGGAGACCCAGTACTTC. Its protein product is CASKDSGGTSSAETQYF.

The table lists this clonotype with many counts. This rearrangement joins TRBV28 to TRBJ1-1, with a weak D call TRBD1 (6 bases). From germline, CDR1 is MDHEN and CDR2 SYDVKM. V lost 6 bases to trimming and J lost 8 bases, with 19 bases between them. The CDR3 extends over 14 amino acids. CDR3 residues: CASRPTGPQLEAFF. The DNA for the CDR3 is TGTGCCAGCAGACCTACAGGGCCTCAGCTCGAAGCTTTCTTT.

About this clonotype: This sequence may be a read error, since a much larger clone differs from it by one base. The chain couples TRBV4-3 to TRBJ2-7; D possibly corresponds to TRBD2 (5 bases). V lost 0 bases and J 5 bases, leaving 8 bases between the germline ends. Germline V lookup: CDR1 LGHNA, CDR2 YSLEER. This CDR3 contains 13 residues. The CDR3 reads CASSQEEDNEQYF. CDR3 in DNA: TGCGCCAGCAGCCAAGAGGAGGATAACGAGCAGTACTTC.

Turning to this clonotype: Possible read error: a much larger clone is one base away. As the CDR3 is not closed by the conserved phenylalanine or tryptophan, this likely results from a read error. The genes are TRBV5-4 and TRBJ2-7; D gene uncertain. CDR1 is SGHNT, CDR2 YYREEE, per germline (reference sequence). This CDR3 region has 14 residues. V lost 2 bases and J lost 2, with 11 bases in between. CDR3 sequence (DNA): TGTGCCAGCAGCTTCGCCGGGCCAACCTACGAGCAGTACATC. Protein sequence: CASSFAGPTYEQYI.

For this clonotype: This may be a read error, as it is one base from a much larger clone. The CDR3 does not end in the conserved phenylalanine or tryptophan, so this is likely a read error. This chain links TRBV11-2 with TRBJ2-1; TRBD2 matches at 12 bases. Germline CDR1 and CDR2: SGHAT and FQNNGV. V lost 4 bases, J lost 7 bases, and 5 bases stayed unmatched. The CDR3 has 15 amino acids. The CDR3 loop reads CASSSWTSGNNEQFI. The DNA for the CDR3 is TGTGCCAGCAGCTCGTGGACTAGCGGGAATAATGAGCAGTTCATC.

The rearrangement uses TRBV27 and TRBJ2-3; 8 nucleotides agree with TRBD1. Per germline, CDR1 MNHEY and CDR2 SMNVEV (reference sequence). There are 17 residues in the CDR3. J lost 0 bases, V lost 5 bases, and 10 bases had no gene match. The CDR3 DNA sequence: TGTGCCAGCAGTCCTTACCCGACAGGGGCTAGCACAGATACGCAGTATTTT. Residues: CASSPYPTGASTDTQYF.

The V and J genes are TRBV9 and TRBJ1-1; 7 positions match TRBD1. Germline V CDR1 and CDR2: SGDLS, YYNGEE. The CDR3 has 14 amino acids. With V trimmed by 4 bases and J by 3 bases, 6 bases remained unmatched. The CDR3 is CASSKGDSDTEAFF. CDR3 nucleotide sequence: TGTGCCAGCAGCAAAGGGGACAGTGACACTGAAGCTTTCTTT.

Of note for this clonotype: This may be a read error, as it is one base from a much larger clone. CDR3: CASSQGPSYSPLHF. The CDR3 nucleotides are TGTGCCAGCAGCCAGGGACCGTCATATTCACCCCTCCACTTT. This chain joins TRBV7-2 and TRBJ1-6; tentative D call: TRBD1 (5 bases). V shed 5 bases and J shed 8 bases, with 13 bases lying between them. Germline-derived CDR1 and CDR2 are SGHTA and FQGNSA. This CDR3 is 14 amino acids long.

The sample holds a few counts of this clonotype. A much larger clone differs from this one at a single base, so this may be a read error. The CDR3: CASTPPGITVNTEAIF. CDR3 DNA: TGTGCCAGCACCCCCCCGGGAATAACAGTGAACACTGAAGCTATCTTT. The V gene is TRBV28, the J gene TRBJ1-1; D unclear. This CDR3 is 16 amino acids long. The germline CDR1 and CDR2 sequences are MDHEN and SYDVKM.

This clonotype has a handful of counts. This chain joins TRBV29-1 and TRBJ2-7; 7 bases agree with TRBD1. This CDR3 spans 11 amino acids. Germline V gives CDR1 SQVTM, CDR2 ANQGSEA. V was clipped by 7 bases and J by 2 bases; unmatched bases: 2. DNA of the CDR3: TGCAGCGCCGGGACAGCCTACGAGCAGTACTTC. This encodes CSAGTAYEQYF.

The table lists this clonotype with a few counts. This sequence joins TRBV7-9 and TRBJ2-7; D is unresolved. V lost 4 bases, J lost 5 bases, and 12 bases lay in between. The germline V gene has CDR1 SEHNR and CDR2 FQNEAQ (reference sequence). The CDR3 contains 13 residues. The DNA of the CDR3 is TGTGCCAGCAGCTCCACCCTATTCGACGAGCAGTACTTC. It encodes CASSSTLFDEQYF.

The chain employs TRBV28 and TRBJ1-4, with D tentatively TRBD1 (5 bases). Germline loops: CDR1 MDHEN, CDR2 SYDVKM. With 6 bases removed from V and 7 bases from J, the gap between germline ends came to 21 bases. This CDR3 has 16 amino acids. This CDR3 reads CASSSIRGPILEKLFF. The CDR3 nucleotides are TGTGCCAGCAGCTCTATTCGGGGCCCCATACTTGAAAAACTGTTTTTT.

This clonotype was found many times. The V gene is TRBV12-3 or TRBV12-4, the J gene TRBJ2-7, with 7 bases fitting TRBD2. After removal of 5 bases from V and 4 bases from J, the junction contained 14 bases not matched to a gene. The CDR3 runs 16 residues. DNA for the CDR3: TGTGCCAGCAGTCCTGTAGATGGGCGGGAGTGGTACGAGCAGTACTTC. It yields the protein CASSPVDGREWYEQYF.

This clonotype was picked up a small number of times. The V and J genes are TRBV24-1 and TRBJ1-2; no firm D call. CDR1 is KGHDR and CDR2 is SFDVKD in the germline V gene. V was pared by 5 bases and J by 4 bases, with 13 bases between. The CDR3 runs 14 residues. The CDR3 nucleotides read TGTGCCACCAGTGGGGCAGGTTTTGGCTATGGCTACACCTTC. It encodes CATSGAGFGYGYTF.

This clonotype was seen at least ten times. This sequence joins TRBV4-2 and TRBJ2-7; the match to TRBD2 covers 8 bases. Germline values: CDR1 LGHNA, CDR2 YNFKEQ. The V and J ends lost 1 base and 4 bases, in that order; junction bases with no gene match: 6. The CDR3 has 15 residues. In DNA, the CDR3 is TGTGCCAGCAGCCAAGGTGGGACTAGTGAGTACGAGCAGTACTTC. Amino acid sequence: CASSQGGTSEYEQYF.

In its sample, this clonotype was seen a few times. The CDR3 does not end in the conserved phenylalanine or tryptophan, so this is likely a read error. The DNA for the CDR3 is TGCAGTGCTAGTATTGGTTCCGATAATTCACCCCTCCACTGT. Translation: CSASIGSDNSPLHC. The rearrangement links TRBV20-1 to TRBJ1-6; D is uncertain. The germline V and J ends were trimmed by 3 bases and 5 bases, with 11 bases remaining between them. The CDR3 spans 14 residues. Germline V gives CDR1 DFQATT, CDR2 SNEGSKA (reference sequence).

V usage is TRBV11-2 and J usage is TRBJ2-7; a weak D match, TRBD2 (7 bases). V shed 8 bases and J shed 1 base, with 12 bases lying between them. Per the germline V gene, CDR1 is SGHAT and CDR2 is FQNNGV. The CDR3 has 13 residues. Here the CDR3 DNA reads TGTGCCAGCCGAGGGGGGGAATCCTACGAGCAGTACTTC. Translated: CASRGGESYEQYF.

This clonotype was seen a few times. This chain links TRBV6-1 with TRBJ2-7; D gene ambiguous. Germline loops: CDR1 MNHNS, CDR2 SASEGT. V was shortened by 1 base and J by 1 base, with 11 bases between the two germline ends. The CDR3 extends over 15 amino acids. The CDR3 DNA reads TGTGCCAGCAGTGAAGTTGTACAGTTATCCTACGAGCAGTACTTC. The encoded protein is CASSEVVQLSYEQYF.

The chain combines TRBV10-3 with TRBJ1-1, with 8 positions matching TRBD1. Trimming at V came to 7 bases and at J to 13 bases, leaving 11 bases not matched to a gene. CDR3 size: 12 residues. Per germline, CDR1 ENHRY and CDR2 SYGVKD. The CDR3 reads CAIKRDRFDVFF. CDR3 coding DNA: TGTGCCATCAAGAGGGACAGGTTTGATGTTTTCTTT.

This clonotype has a count of ten or more. This chain uses TRBV4-1 with TRBJ2-6; D is unresolved. The CDR3 covers 13 residues. V lost 8 bases to trimming and J lost 3 bases, with 8 bases between them. The germline gives CDR1 MGHRA, CDR2 YSYEKL. The CDR3, as DNA: TGCGCCAGCGGTCCCAATGGGGCCAACGTCCTGACTTTC. This codes for CASGPNGANVLTF.

Notes on this clonotype: A much larger clone is a single base away; this may be a read error. V gene TRBV5-1 combines with J gene TRBJ1-1; the match to TRBD1 covers 7 bases. The CDR3 has 14 residues. The germline V gene has CDR1 SGHRS and CDR2 YFSETQ. This CDR3 is CASSSGTANTGAFF. DNA for the CDR3: TGCGCCAGCAGCTCAGGGACAGCGAACACTGGAGCTTTCTTT. The full variable domain, with the rest looked up from reference TRBV5-1 and TRBJ1-1, is KAGVTQTPRYLIKTRGQQVTLSCSPISGHRSVSWYQQTPGQGLQFLFEYFSETQRNKGNFPGRFSGRQFSNSRSEMNVSTLELGDSALYLCASSSGTANTGAFFGQGTRLTVV.

The rearrangement joins TRBV6-6 to TRBJ1-4; 11 nucleotides align to TRBD1. V trimming: 6 bases; J trimming: 7 bases; junction bases outside the gene matches: 4. Germline loops: CDR1 MNHNY, CDR2 SVGAGI (reference sequence). The CDR3 consists of 14 residues. CDR3 nucleotide sequence: TGTGCCAGCAGGGGACAGGGGGTAATTGAAAAACTGTTTTTT. Translated, it gives CASRGQGVIEKLFF.